This T cell receptor (beta chain) was recorded in a study of vaccination and CD4 T cells after COVID-19. This clonotype has only a few counts. The antigen remains unidentified. Oncomine TCR Beta short-read sequencing was applied to DNA from cultured CD4+ T cells. Using its own MiXCR run on the PCR reads, TCRdb lists one record per CDR3 protein. The repertoire holds tens of thousands of distinct CDR3 sequences, with 32% as singletons. Germline V CDR1 and CDR2: SGHTA, FQGNSA. The V segment lost 5 bases and the J segment 6 bases; nucleotides outside the gene matches: 11. This CDR3 has 17 amino acids. Time point of the sample: late sampling 161 to 241 days after vaccination in a few convalescent patients. Treatment reported: 10-day PBMC culture with coronavirus spike peptide pools or control peptides (ViraFEST assay). Peptide pools at 7.5 to 10 ug/ml, together with approximately 9.6 IU/ml IL-2, were added to cultures of approximately 1.9 million PBMCs per well.

The receptor's source is a human donor who had recovered from COVID-19. This sequence joins TRBV7-2 and TRBJ2-5; 14 bases agree with TRBD2. The input for sequencing was CD4+ T cells from blood, cultured in vitro, taken about 7 months after SARS-CoV-2 vaccination. As DNA, the CDR3 is TGTGCCAGCAGCCCGGGACTAGCGGGGGAATCTCGGAAGACCCAGTACTTC. Protein sequence: CASSPGLAGESRKTQYF.